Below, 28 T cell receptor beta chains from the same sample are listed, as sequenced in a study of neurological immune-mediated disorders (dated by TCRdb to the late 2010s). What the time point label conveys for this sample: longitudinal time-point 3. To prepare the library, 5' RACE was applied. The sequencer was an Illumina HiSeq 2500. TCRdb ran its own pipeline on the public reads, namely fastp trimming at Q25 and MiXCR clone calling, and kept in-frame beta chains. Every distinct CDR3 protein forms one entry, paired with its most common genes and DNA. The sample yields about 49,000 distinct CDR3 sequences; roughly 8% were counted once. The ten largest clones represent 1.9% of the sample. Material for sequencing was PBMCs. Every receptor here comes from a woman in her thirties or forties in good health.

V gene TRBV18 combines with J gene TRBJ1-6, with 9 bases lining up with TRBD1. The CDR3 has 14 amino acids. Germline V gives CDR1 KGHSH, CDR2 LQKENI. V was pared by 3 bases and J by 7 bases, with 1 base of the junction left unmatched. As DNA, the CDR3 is TGTGCCAGCTCACCCGGGACAGGGAATTCACCCCTCCACTTT. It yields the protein CASSPGTGNSPLHF.

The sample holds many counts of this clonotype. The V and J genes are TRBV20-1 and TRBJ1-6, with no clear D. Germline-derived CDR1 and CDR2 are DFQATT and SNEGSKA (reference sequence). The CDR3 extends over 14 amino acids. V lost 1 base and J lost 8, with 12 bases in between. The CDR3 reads CSARGGGLDSPLHF. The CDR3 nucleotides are TGCAGTGCTAGAGGGGGAGGGCTCGATTCACCCCTCCACTTT.

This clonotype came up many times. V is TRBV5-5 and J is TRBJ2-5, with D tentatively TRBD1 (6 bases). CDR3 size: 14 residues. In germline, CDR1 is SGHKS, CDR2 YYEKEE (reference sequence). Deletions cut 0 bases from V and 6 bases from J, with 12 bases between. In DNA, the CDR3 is TGTGCCAGCAGCTTGGGAACAGGGAGAAAGACCCAGTACTTC. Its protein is CASSLGTGRKTQYF. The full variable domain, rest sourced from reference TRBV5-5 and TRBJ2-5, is DAGVTQSPTHLIKTRGQQVTLRCSPISGHKSVSWYQQVLGQGPQFIFQYYEKEERGRGNFPDRFSARQFPNYSSELNVNALLLGDSALYLCASSLGTGRKTQYFGPGTRLLVL.

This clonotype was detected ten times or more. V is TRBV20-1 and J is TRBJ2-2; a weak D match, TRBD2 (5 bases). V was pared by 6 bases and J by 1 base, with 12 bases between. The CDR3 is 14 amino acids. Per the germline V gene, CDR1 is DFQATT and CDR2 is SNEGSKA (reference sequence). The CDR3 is CSARSRGNTGELFF. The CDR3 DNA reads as TGCAGTGCCCGAAGTCGGGGGAACACCGGGGAGCTGTTTTTT.

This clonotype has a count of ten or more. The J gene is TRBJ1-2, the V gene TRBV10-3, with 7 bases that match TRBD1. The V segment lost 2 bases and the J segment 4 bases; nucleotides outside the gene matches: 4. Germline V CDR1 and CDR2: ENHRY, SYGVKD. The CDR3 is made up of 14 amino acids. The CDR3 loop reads CAISEKGAGYGYTF. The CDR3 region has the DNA TGTGCCATCAGTGAGAAGGGGGCGGGCTATGGCTACACCTTC.

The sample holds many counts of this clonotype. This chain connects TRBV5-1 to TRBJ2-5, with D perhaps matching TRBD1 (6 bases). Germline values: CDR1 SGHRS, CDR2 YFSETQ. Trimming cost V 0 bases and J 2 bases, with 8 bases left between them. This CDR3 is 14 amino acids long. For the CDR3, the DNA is TGCGCCAGCAGCTTGGGGGGGCCTCAAGAGACCCAGTACTTC. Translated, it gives CASSLGGPQETQYF.

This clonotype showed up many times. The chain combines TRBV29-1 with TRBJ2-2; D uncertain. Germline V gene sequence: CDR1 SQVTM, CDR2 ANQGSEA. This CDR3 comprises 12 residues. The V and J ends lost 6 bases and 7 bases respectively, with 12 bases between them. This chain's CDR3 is CSVAWRGGELFF. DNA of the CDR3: TGCAGCGTCGCCTGGCGCGGCGGGGAGCTGTTTTTT.

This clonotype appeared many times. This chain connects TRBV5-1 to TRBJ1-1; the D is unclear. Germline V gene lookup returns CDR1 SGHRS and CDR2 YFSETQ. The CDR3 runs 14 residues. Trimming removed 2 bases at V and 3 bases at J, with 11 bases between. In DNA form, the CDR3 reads TGCGCCAGCAGCTTCGGCAGCGAACACACTGAAGCTTTCTTT. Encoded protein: CASSFGSEHTEAFF.

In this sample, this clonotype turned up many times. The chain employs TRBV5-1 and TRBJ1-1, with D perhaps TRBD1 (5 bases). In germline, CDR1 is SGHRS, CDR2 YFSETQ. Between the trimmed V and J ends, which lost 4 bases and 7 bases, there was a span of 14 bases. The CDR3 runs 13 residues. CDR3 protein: CASSPGVAGEAFF. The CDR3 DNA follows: TGCGCCAGCAGCCCGGGGGTTGCCGGTGAAGCTTTCTTT.

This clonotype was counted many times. The CDR3 here is CASSLNPYGKETQYF. For the CDR3, the DNA is TGCGCCAGCAGCTTGAATCCGTACGGTAAAGAGACCCAGTACTTC. The chain recombines TRBV5-1 with TRBJ2-5; D call uncertain. The germline V gene has CDR1 SGHRS and CDR2 YFSETQ. The CDR3 consists of 15 residues. Between the trimmed V and J ends, which lost 1 base and 3 bases, there was a span of 13 bases.

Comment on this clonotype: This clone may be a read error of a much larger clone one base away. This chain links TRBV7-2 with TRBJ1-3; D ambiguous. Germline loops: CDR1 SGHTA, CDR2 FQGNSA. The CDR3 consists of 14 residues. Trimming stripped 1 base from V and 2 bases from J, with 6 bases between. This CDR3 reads CASSLVRTGNTIYF. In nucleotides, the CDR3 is TGTGCCAGCAGCTTAGTTCGGACTGGAAACACCATATATTTT.

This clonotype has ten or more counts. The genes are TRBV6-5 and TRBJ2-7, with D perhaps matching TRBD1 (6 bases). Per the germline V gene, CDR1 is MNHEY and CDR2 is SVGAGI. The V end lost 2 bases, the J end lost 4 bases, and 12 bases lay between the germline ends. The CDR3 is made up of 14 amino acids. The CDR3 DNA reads TGTGCCAGCAGTTACCTTCAGGGGAAATACGAGCAGTACTTC. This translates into CASSYLQGKYEQYF.

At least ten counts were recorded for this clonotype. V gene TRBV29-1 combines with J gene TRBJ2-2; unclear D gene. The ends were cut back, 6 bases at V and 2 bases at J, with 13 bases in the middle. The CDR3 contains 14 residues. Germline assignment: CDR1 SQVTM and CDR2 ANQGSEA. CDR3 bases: TGCAGCGTCTCGAGCACCAGCAACACCGGGGAGCTGTTTTTT. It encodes CSVSSTSNTGELFF.

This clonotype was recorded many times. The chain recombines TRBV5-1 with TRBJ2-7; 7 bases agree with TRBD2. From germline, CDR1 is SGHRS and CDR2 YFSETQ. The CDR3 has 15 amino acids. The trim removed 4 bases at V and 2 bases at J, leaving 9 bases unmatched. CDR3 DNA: TGCGCCAGCAGCATTCGCGGGGGAGGCCCCTACGAGCAGTACTTC. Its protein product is CASSIRGGGPYEQYF.

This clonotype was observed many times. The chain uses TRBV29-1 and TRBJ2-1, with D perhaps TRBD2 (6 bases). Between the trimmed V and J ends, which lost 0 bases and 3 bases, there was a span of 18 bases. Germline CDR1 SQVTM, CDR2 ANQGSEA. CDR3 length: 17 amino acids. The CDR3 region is CSVEDSGTGSLYNEQFF. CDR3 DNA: TGCAGCGTTGAAGATAGCGGAACGGGGAGCCTCTACAATGAGCAGTTCTTC.

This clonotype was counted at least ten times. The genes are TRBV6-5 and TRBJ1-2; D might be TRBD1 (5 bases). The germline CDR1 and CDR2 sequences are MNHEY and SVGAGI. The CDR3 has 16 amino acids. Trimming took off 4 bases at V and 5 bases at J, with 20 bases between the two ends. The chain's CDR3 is CASSSPRDSIGYGYTF. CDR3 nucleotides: TGTGCCAGCAGTTCTCCTAGGGACTCAATAGGATATGGCTACACCTTC.

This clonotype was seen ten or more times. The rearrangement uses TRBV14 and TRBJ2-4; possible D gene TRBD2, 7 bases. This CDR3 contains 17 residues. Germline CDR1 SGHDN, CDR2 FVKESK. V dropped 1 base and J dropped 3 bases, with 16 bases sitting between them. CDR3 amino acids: CASSQVTGGKGKNIQYF. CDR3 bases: TGTGCCAGCAGCCAAGTTACGGGGGGCAAGGGCAAAAACATTCAGTACTTC.

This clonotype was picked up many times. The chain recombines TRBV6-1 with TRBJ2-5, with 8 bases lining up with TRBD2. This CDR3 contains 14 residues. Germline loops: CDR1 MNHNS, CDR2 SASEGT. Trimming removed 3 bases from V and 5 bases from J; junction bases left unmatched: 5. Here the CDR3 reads CASSELAGGETQYF. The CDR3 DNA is TGTGCCAGCAGTGAGCTAGCGGGTGGGGAGACCCAGTACTTC.

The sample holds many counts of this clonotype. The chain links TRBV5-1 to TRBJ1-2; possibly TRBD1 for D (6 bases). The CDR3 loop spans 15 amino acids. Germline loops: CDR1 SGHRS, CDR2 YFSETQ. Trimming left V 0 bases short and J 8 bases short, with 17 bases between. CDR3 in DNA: TGCGCCAGCAGCTTGGTTTCTTCGGGGGCGTGGGGCTACACCTTC. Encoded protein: CASSLVSSGAWGYTF. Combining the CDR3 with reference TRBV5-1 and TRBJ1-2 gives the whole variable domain KAGVTQTPRYLIKTRGQQVTLSCSPISGHRSVSWYQQTPGQGLQFLFEYFSETQRNKGNFPGRFSGRQFSNSRSEMNVSTLELGDSALYLCASSLVSSGAWGYTFGSGTRLTVV.

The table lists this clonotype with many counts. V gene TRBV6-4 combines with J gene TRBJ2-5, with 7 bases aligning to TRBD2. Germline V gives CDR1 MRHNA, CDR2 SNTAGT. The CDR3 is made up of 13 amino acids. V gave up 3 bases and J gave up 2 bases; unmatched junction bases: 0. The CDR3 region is CASSEREQETQYF. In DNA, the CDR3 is TGTGCCAGCAGTGAGCGGGAGCAAGAGACCCAGTACTTC.

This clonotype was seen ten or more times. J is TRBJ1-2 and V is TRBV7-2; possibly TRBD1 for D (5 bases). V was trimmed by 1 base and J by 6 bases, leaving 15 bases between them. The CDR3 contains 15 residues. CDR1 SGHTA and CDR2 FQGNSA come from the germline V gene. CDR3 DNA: TGTGCCAGCAGCTTAGACCGCAGGGAAGGAGATGGCTACACCTTC. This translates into CASSLDRREGDGYTF.

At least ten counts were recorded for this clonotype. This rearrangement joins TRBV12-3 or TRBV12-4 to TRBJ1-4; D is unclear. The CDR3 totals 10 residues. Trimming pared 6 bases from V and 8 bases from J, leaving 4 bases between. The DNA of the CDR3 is TGTGCCAGCAGGGAGGAAAAACTGTTTTTT. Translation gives CASREEKLFF.

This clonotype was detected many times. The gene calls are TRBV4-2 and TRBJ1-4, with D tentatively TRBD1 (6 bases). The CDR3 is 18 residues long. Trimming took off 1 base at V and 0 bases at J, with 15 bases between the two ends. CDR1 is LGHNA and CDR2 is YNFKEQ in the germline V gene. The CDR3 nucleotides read TGTGCCAGCAGCCAAGGCCGGGACACCATCGCAACTAATGAAAAACTGTTTTTT. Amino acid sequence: CASSQGRDTIATNEKLFF.

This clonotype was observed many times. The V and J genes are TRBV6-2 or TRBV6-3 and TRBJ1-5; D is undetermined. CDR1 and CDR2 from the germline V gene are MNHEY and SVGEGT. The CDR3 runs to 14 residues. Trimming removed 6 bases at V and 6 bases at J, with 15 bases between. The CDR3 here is CASSPFGSGQPQHF. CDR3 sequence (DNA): TGTGCCAGCAGCCCCTTCGGATCAGGTCAGCCCCAGCATTTT.

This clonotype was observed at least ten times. CDR3: CASSQSGGYIYEQYF. The CDR3 nucleotides are TGTGCCAGCAGCCAATCAGGGGGCTACATCTACGAGCAGTACTTC. The chain uses TRBV3-1 and TRBJ2-7; 8 nucleotides agree with TRBD1. Germline trimming cut 2 bases from V and 3 bases from J; bases unmatched to any gene: 6. CDR3 length: 15 amino acids. Per germline, CDR1 LGHDT and CDR2 YNNKEL (reference sequence).

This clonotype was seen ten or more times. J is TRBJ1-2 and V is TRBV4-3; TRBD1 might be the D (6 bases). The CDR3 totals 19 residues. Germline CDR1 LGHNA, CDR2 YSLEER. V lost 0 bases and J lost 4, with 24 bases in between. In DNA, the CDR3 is TGCGCCAGCAGCCAAGATCTTTTTTTAGTGGGGGCTGGATCCTATGGCTACACCTTC. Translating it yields CASSQDLFLVGAGSYGYTF.

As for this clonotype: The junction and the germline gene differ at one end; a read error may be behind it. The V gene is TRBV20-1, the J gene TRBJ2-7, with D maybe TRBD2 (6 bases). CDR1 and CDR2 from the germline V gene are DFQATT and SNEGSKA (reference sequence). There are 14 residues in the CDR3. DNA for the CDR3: TGCAGTGCTAGGGATACGTCGGGGGTTAACGACCAGTACTTC. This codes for CSARDTSGVNDQYF.

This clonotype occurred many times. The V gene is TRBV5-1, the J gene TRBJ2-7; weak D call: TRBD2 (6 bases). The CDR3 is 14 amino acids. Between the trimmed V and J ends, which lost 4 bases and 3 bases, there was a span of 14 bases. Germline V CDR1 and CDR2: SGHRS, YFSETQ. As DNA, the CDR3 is TGCGCCAGCAGCCCGGACTACTCCATCTACGAGCAGTACTTC. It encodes CASSPDYSIYEQYF.